What follows is one TCR beta chain and its context. CDR1 SGHDT and CDR2 YYEEEE come from the germline V gene. The J segment lost 2 bases and the V segment lost 0 bases, leaving 13 bases of the junction unmatched. There are 19 residues in the CDR3. These data are taken from a study of blood T cell repertoires in COVID-19. The table came from immunoSEQ multiplex PCR; TCRdb's copy has only in-frame clones and leaves some out. The table includes under 250,000 clones, about four fifths detected once. The sequence was collected from a man older than 75 with acute or convalescent COVID-19. The sample was peripheral blood. V usage is TRBV5-6 and J usage is TRBJ2-2, with TRBD1 matching 7 bases. The CDR3 spells CASSLAKALTGLNTGELFF. In nucleotides, the CDR3 is TGTGCCAGCAGCTTGGCCAAGGCGCTGACAGGGCTAAACACCGGGGAGCTGTTTTTT.